What follows describes a single T cell receptor beta chain. The antigen is unknown. These data are taken from a study of brain T cells in children with intractable seizures. Here immunoSEQ multiplex PCR was the method, and the copy in TCRdb shows in-frame clones only, minus some. The sample consists of about 350,000 clones, 93% of them appearing once. The germline gives CDR1 SGHTS, CDR2 YDEGEE. V trimming: 3 bases; J trimming: 4 bases; junction bases outside the gene matches: 3. This CDR3 is built from 15 residues. Study findings and constraints: Pre- and post-surgery blood differed in depth, so pre-surgery absences may be undersampling. Viral specificity was inferred only from CDR3 similarity; HCMV serostatus was unknown.

Time point given: blood from clinic visit 5 months post-surgery; TSC patient then seizure free. Sequencing was limited to surgery cases with top T cell transcript signatures in brain tissue. Pre-surgery treatment included at least one anti-epileptic drug. The chain couples TRBV5-8 to TRBJ2-7; 14 bases are a match to TRBD2. The receptor's source is a boy under three years old with tuberous sclerosis and intractable seizures. The sample consisted of peripheral blood, taken roughly 5 months after surgery. CDR3 amino acids: CASSSGTSGGYEQYF. The DNA of the CDR3 is TGTGCCAGCAGCTCCGGGACTAGCGGGGGATACGAGCAGTACTTC.